Presented here are 17 T cell receptor beta chains from one specimen sequenced in a study of T cell clones after liver transplantation. Measured with immunoSEQ multiplex PCR; TCRdb has only the in-frame clones, and not every one. The table lists 8,000 to 10,000 clones, over 60% of them singletons. The source was CD8+ T cells from blood, collected at the 15-month timepoint. These receptors were taken from a human patient who received a liver transplant. Some of the T cells may derive from the graft donor.

The J gene is TRBJ2-2, the V gene TRBV7-9; possible D gene TRBD1, 6 bases. Germline CDR1 is SEHNR and CDR2 is FQNEAQ (reference sequence). The V and J ends lost 3 bases and 5 bases respectively, with 7 bases between them. There are 13 residues in the CDR3. The CDR3 nucleotides are TGTGCCAGCAGCTTTGACAGGACCGGGGAGCTGTTTTTT. Encoded protein: CASSFDRTGELFF.

For this clone: The junction shows a germline mismatch at one end, possibly a read error. This chain connects TRBV2 to TRBJ1-4, with D possibly matching TRBD1 (5 bases). This CDR3 is built from 17 residues. Germline V CDR1 and CDR2: SNHLY, FYNNEI. The CDR3 loop is CASSEGQPLGTSEKLFF. The DNA for the CDR3 is TGTGCCAGCAGTGAAGGACAGCCGCTAGGCACTAGTGAAAAACTGTTTTTT.

The DNA of the CDR3 is TGCGCCAGCAGCCAAGAGGGCGTGAGCTCCTATAATTCACCCCTCCACTTT. It is translated as CASSQEGVSSYNSPLHF. The V and J genes are TRBV4-1 and TRBJ1-6, with D hard to call. V lost 0 bases and J lost 0, with 9 bases in between. CDR1 and CDR2 (germline): MGHRA, YSYEKL. CDR3 length equals 17 residues.

This clone ranks as medium-sized (0.01 to 0.1%). The chain uses TRBV28 and TRBJ2-7, with D possibly called TRBD1 or TRBD2 (7 bases each). Between the trimmed V and J ends, which lost 5 bases and 6 bases, there was a span of 14 bases. CDR1 MDHEN and CDR2 SYDVKM come from the germline V gene. The CDR3 sequence is 13 residues long. In nucleotides, the CDR3 is TGTGCCAGCAGTCCAGGGGGGGTTGGCGAGCAGTACTTC. Translated: CASSPGGVGEQYF.

The chain employs TRBV13 and TRBJ2-1; 7 bases agree with TRBD2. V shed 4 bases, J shed 5 bases, and the junction held 11 bases outside the gene matches. This CDR3 has 16 amino acids. CDR1 is PRHDT and CDR2 is FYEKMQ in the germline V gene (reference sequence). The CDR3 coding sequence is TGTGCCAGCAGCTCCTCCCGGACTAGACTAGACAATGAGCAGTTCTTC. Translating gives CASSSSRTRLDNEQFF.

This chain uses TRBV7-8 with TRBJ2-5; TRBD1 aligns across 10 bases. The DNA end is more similar to TRBJ2-7, so the J call may be wrong. The CDR3 totals 16 residues. CDR1 and CDR2 from the germline V gene are SGHVS and FQNEAQ. Written as DNA, the CDR3 is TGTGCCAGCAGCTTGGCCGGGACAGGGGTTTTAGGCGAGCAGTACTTC. Translating it yields CASSLAGTGVLGEQYF.

V is TRBV9 and J is TRBJ2-7, with D hard to call. V was shortened by 0 bases and J by 0 bases, with 4 bases between the two germline ends. This CDR3 has 13 residues. Germline assignment: CDR1 SGDLS and CDR2 YYNGEE. The CDR3 nucleotides read TGTGCCAGCAGCGTAGAGCCCTCCTACGAGCAGTACTTC. Translated, it gives CASSVEPSYEQYF.

The chain employs TRBV5-1 and TRBJ1-1; TRBD1 aligns across 11 bases. V dropped 4 bases and J dropped 2; count of bases not matched to a gene: 7. CDR1 is SGHRS, CDR2 YFSETQ, per germline. The CDR3 consists of 16 residues. The DNA of the CDR3 is TGCGCCAGCAGCCCGGGGACAGGGGGATATAACACTGAAGCTTTCTTT. This codes for CASSPGTGGYNTEAFF.

The chain recombines TRBV6-1 with TRBJ2-7; 7 bases match TRBD1. This CDR3 is 15 amino acids long. Germline V gene lookup returns CDR1 MNHNS and CDR2 SASEGT. J gave up 0 bases and V 1 base, and 3 bases lay outside the gene matches. The CDR3 spells CASSEEGASSYEQYF. CDR3 DNA sequence: TGTGCCAGCAGTGAAGAGGGGGCGAGCTCCTACGAGCAGTACTTC.

The chain has TRBV19 and TRBJ2-7; the D gene could be TRBD1 or TRBD2 (6 bases each). V lost 9 bases and J lost 5, with 23 bases in between. Per germline, CDR1 LNHDA and CDR2 SQIVND (reference sequence). This CDR3 contains 15 residues. This CDR3 reads CASNPTGTSLNEQYF. In DNA form, the CDR3 reads TGTGCCAGCAACCCCACAGGGACTTCCCTAAACGAGCAGTACTTC.

The CDR3 loop is CASSYRDTGELFF. In DNA form, the CDR3 reads TGTGCCAGCAGTTACAGGGACACCGGGGAGCTGTTTTTT. This chain uses TRBV6-5 with TRBJ2-2; no definite D call. Germline-derived CDR1 and CDR2 are MNHEY and SVGAGI. This CDR3 contains 13 residues. V lost 2 bases to trimming and J lost 3 bases, with 4 bases between them.

The chain links TRBV14 to TRBJ2-1; TRBD2 might be the D (6 bases). CDR1 SGHDN and CDR2 FVKESK come from the germline V gene. The CDR3 sequence is 16 residues long. The V and J ends lost 1 base and 6 bases respectively, with 16 bases between them. The DNA of the CDR3 is TGTGCCAGCAGCCAAGGGGCGGGGCGCAGCGGCAATGAGCAGTTCTTC. This gives the protein CASSQGAGRSGNEQFF.

V and J are TRBV7-6 and TRBJ2-5, with 9 bases fitting TRBD2. The CDR3 sequence is 15 residues long. CDR1 is SGHVS, CDR2 FNYEAQ, per germline. V was clipped by 0 bases and J by 2 bases; unmatched bases: 1. In DNA form, the CDR3 reads TGTGCCAGCAGCTTAGCTAGCGGGAGACAAGAGACCCAGTACTTC. It is translated as CASSLASGRQETQYF. Drawing the rest from reference TRBV7-6 and TRBJ2-5, the complete variable domain is GAGVSQSPRYKVTKRGQDVALRCDPISGHVSLYWYRQALGQGPEFLTYFNYEAQQDKSGLPNDRFSAERPEGSISTLTIQRTEQRDSAMYRCASSLASGRQETQYFGPGTRLLVL.

The chain recombines TRBV6-5 with TRBJ1-1; D might be TRBD1 (5 bases). Germline-derived CDR1 and CDR2 are MNHEY and SVGAGI. This CDR3 has 13 residues. Trimming removed 0 bases at V and 7 bases at J, with 9 bases between. In DNA, the CDR3 is TGTGCCAGCAGTTACTCGTCGGGGGTTGAAGCTTTCTTT. Amino acid sequence: CASSYSSGVEAFF.

The chain recombines TRBV28 with TRBJ2-7, with D unresolved. This CDR3 is 13 amino acids long. Germline values: CDR1 MDHEN, CDR2 SYDVKM. V was pared by 3 bases and J by 5 bases, with 11 bases between. The CDR3 DNA sequence: TGTGCCAGCAGTTTTCGGTTGAGAGACGAGCAGTACTTC. Its translation is CASSFRLRDEQYF.

The chain links TRBV25-1 to TRBJ1-1; D may be TRBD1 (6 bases). CDR3 length: 15 residues. The V gene's germline CDR1 is MGHDK and CDR2 SYGVNS. Trimming took off 3 bases at V and 1 base at J, with 12 bases between the two ends. CDR3: CASSDLGTKNTEAFF. The CDR3 region has the DNA TGTGCCAGCAGTGATCTCGGGACAAAGAACACTGAAGCTTTCTTT. Full variable domain (outside the CDR3, taken from reference TRBV25-1 and TRBJ1-1): EADIYQTPRYLVIGTGKKITLECSQTMGHDKMYWYQQDPGMELHLIHYSYGVNSTEKGDLSSESTVSRIRTEHFPLTLESARPSHTSQYLCASSDLGTKNTEAFFGQGTRLTVV.

The genes are TRBV6-4 and TRBJ1-5; 10 bases fit TRBD1. With V trimmed by 6 bases and J by 1 base, 0 bases remained unmatched. This CDR3 has 14 amino acids. Germline CDR1 and CDR2: MRHNA and SNTAGT. The CDR3 reads CASRTGGSNQPQHF. The CDR3 DNA sequence: TGTGCCAGCAGGACAGGGGGCAGCAATCAGCCCCAGCATTTT.